The 5 T cell receptor beta chains below were found in one sample sequenced in a study of T cells after yellow fever vaccination. TCRdb passed the 5' RACE reads through MiXCR, listing each CDR3 protein once. The sample holds approximately 330,000 distinct CDR3 sequences; around an eighth are singletons and the top ten take 3.2%. Sequenced here: CD4+ T cells sorted from PBMCs, sampled 15 days after the yellow fever booster vaccination. The receptor source for this set is a man aged 18 to 30 who received the YFV17D yellow fever vaccine.

This clonotype has a handful of counts. This chain joins TRBV5-1 and TRBJ1-2; 9 bases align to TRBD1. Germline V gene sequence: CDR1 SGHRS, CDR2 YFSETQ. Unmatched junction bases numbered 4, after V lost 0 bases and J lost 4 bases. This CDR3 region has 15 residues. CDR3 sequence (DNA): TGCGCCAGCAGCTTGGGGACAGGGGCAGGCTATGGCTACACCTTC. The encoded protein is CASSLGTGAGYGYTF.

The chain uses TRBV11-2 and TRBJ2-2; 14 nucleotides line up with TRBD2. There are 18 residues in the CDR3. V lost 5 bases to trimming and J lost 4 bases; unmatched junction nucleotides: 9. CDR1 is SGHAT, CDR2 FQNNGV, per germline. For the CDR3, the DNA is TGTGCCAGCAGCCCCAGACTAGCGGGGGGGGATCGCACCGGGGAGCTGTTTTTT. Its protein product is CASSPRLAGGDRTGELFF.

This clonotype was seen more than once but under ten times. The gene calls are TRBV6-4 and TRBJ1-5; D is unclear. Germline CDR1 MRHNA, CDR2 SNTAGT. The CDR3 is made up of 14 amino acids. Trimming cost V 6 bases and J 2 bases, with 11 bases left between them. CDR3 bases: TGTGCCAGCAGCGGGGAAGCAGGCAATCAGCCCCAGCATTTT. It translates to CASSGEAGNQPQHF.

This clonotype was counted between two and nine times. The chain is built from TRBV27 and TRBJ2-3, with D possibly being TRBD1 (5 bases). In germline, CDR1 is MNHEY, CDR2 SMNVEV (reference sequence). V lost 5 bases and J lost 5, with 17 bases in between. There are 15 residues in the CDR3. The CDR3 spells CASSPHSRVGDTQYF. The CDR3 nucleotides are TGTGCCAGCAGTCCTCACTCCAGGGTGGGAGATACGCAGTATTTT.

The table lists this clonotype with many counts. This chain uses TRBV12-3 or TRBV12-4 with TRBJ1-2; no clear D. Trimming cost V 6 bases and J 1 base, with 12 bases left between them. This CDR3 comprises 14 residues. CDR3: CASSPHRNNYGYTF. The DNA of the CDR3 is TGTGCCAGCAGCCCCCACCGGAATAACTATGGCTACACCTTC.